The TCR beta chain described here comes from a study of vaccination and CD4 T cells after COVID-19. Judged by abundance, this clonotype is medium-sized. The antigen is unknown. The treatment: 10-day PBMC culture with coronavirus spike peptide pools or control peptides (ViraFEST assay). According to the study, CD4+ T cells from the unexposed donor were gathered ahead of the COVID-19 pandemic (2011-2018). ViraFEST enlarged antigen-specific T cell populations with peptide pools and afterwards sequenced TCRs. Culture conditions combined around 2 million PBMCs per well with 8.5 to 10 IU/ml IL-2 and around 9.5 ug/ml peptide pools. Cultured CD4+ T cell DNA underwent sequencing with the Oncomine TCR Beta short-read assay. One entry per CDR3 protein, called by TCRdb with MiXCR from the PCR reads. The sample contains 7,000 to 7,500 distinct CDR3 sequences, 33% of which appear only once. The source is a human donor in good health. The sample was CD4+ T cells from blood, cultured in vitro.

CDR3: CASSPGRGTEAFF. For the CDR3, the DNA is TGTGCCAGCAGTCCGGGGAGGGGTACTGAAGCTTTCTTT. The chain is built from TRBV27 and TRBJ1-1; possibly TRBD1 for D (5 bases). The germline V and J ends were trimmed by 5 bases and 5 bases, with 12 bases remaining between them. This CDR3 has 13 amino acids. Germline V gene data show CDR1 as MNHEY and CDR2 as SMNVEV (reference sequence).